This TCR beta chain was recovered during a study of CD8 T cells in Susac syndrome. General study results and limits: An acknowledgment was made by the study that its TCR sequencing and HLA analysis involved relatively few individuals.

RNA totalling about 0.5 to 1 ug underwent reverse transcription with random hexamers. A single record per CDR3 protein comes from TCRdb applying MiXCR to the immunoSEQ multiplex PCR reads. The table lists about 140,000 distinct CDR3 sequences, approximately 95% of them singletons. Notes on this clonotype: Its antigen is as yet unknown.

TCR beta sequencing covered blood CD8+ and CD4+ T cells. The multiple sclerosis control group consisted of treatment-naive patients whose relapsing-remitting disease, which was either stable or active, fulfilled revised McDonald criteria. TEMRA cells were enriched by FACS, and CD4+ and CD8+ T cells were negatively isolated. CDR1 SGHTA and CDR2 FQGNSA come from the germline V gene. The V end was cut by 2 bases, the J end by 4 bases, with 18 bases between. The CDR3 extends over 16 amino acids. The TCR was taken from a human donor with multiple sclerosis. Material for sequencing was CD4+ T cells from PBMCs. The V call is TRBV7-2, the J call TRBJ2-7, with D perhaps given as TRBD1 or TRBD2 (5 bases each). CDR3 region: CASSLRSGTLGYEQYF. Here the CDR3 DNA reads TGTGCCAGCAGCTTACGTTCCGGGACCCTAGGGTACGAGCAGTACTTC.